This passage covers 20 T cell receptor beta chains from one sample sequenced in a study of CD8 T cells in ankylosing spondylitis. TCRdb recomputed calls from the 5' RACE reads with MiXCR, one row per CDR3 protein. The data hold some 63,000 distinct CDR3 sequences, with 6.2% observed a single time. Sequences were obtained from synovial fluid, either unsorted or a sorted T cell fraction (not recorded which). The receptor source for this set is a male donor with ankylosing spondylitis.

The V call is TRBV5-5, the J call TRBJ2-2; 9 nucleotides match TRBD1. Germline-derived CDR1 and CDR2 are SGHKS and YYEKEE (reference sequence). The junction had 5 bases not matched to a gene; V was cut back by 5 bases and J by 3 bases. There are 15 residues in the CDR3. DNA of the CDR3: TGTGCCAGCAGTTCGACAGGGGGGGACACCGGGGAGCTGTTTTTT. It yields the protein CASSSTGGDTGELFF. Drawing the rest from reference TRBV5-5 and TRBJ2-2, the complete variable domain is DAGVTQSPTHLIKTRGQQVTLRCSPISGHKSVSWYQQVLGQGPQFIFQYYEKEERGRGNFPDRFSARQFPNYSSELNVNALLLGDSALYLCASSSTGGDTGELFFGEGSRLTVL.

This clonotype was counted many times. V is TRBV27 and J is TRBJ1-1; maybe TRBD1 (5 bases). The germline CDR1 and CDR2 sequences are MNHEY and SMNVEV (reference sequence). This CDR3 comprises 14 residues. V lost 3 bases and J 0 bases, leaving 8 bases between the germline ends. CDR3 DNA: TGTGCCAGCAGTTTTCAGGGCATGAACACTGAAGCTTTCTTT. It translates to CASSFQGMNTEAFF.

This clonotype appeared many times. The J gene is TRBJ1-1, the V gene TRBV20-1; the D gene is possibly TRBD1 (6 bases). CDR3 size: 14 residues. V was shortened by 2 bases and J by 4 bases, with 14 bases between the two germline ends. Germline-derived CDR1 and CDR2 are DFQATT and SNEGSKA (reference sequence). Here the CDR3 DNA reads TGCAGTGCTAGACTCCAGGGGTCGGGCACTGAAGCTTTCTTT. It specifies CSARLQGSGTEAFF.

The V gene is TRBV11-2, the J gene TRBJ1-1; the match to TRBD1 covers 10 bases. With V trimmed by 4 bases and J by 6 bases, 17 bases remained unmatched. This CDR3 comprises 18 residues. Germline values: CDR1 SGHAT, CDR2 FQNNGV. The CDR3 coding sequence is TGTGCCAGCAGCTCACATCGGACAGGGGGTGTTTTACGCGCTGAAGCTTTCTTT. It yields the protein CASSSHRTGGVLRAEAFF.

This clonotype came up many times. This chain links TRBV28 with TRBJ2-7; tentatively, D is TRBD1 or TRBD2 (5 bases each). There are 14 residues in the CDR3. Germline V gene lookup returns CDR1 MDHEN and CDR2 SYDVKM. The ends were cut back, 6 bases at V and 0 bases at J, with 12 bases in the middle. CDR3 sequence reads: CASRRGTSSYEQYF. For the CDR3, the DNA is TGTGCCAGCAGACGAGGGACGAGCTCCTACGAGCAGTACTTC.

This clonotype has a handful of counts. The CDR3 coding sequence is TGTGCCAGCAGTGAAACAAGTCCCGGGACAGGAAGAGCTACGCAGTATTTT. This gives the protein CASSETSPGTGRATQYF. This sequence joins TRBV6-1 and TRBJ2-3; 8 nucleotides align to TRBD1. This CDR3 has 17 amino acids. CDR1 and CDR2 (germline): MNHNS, SASEGT. With 2 bases clipped from V and 8 bases from J, the junction kept 15 bases outside the gene matches.

This clonotype was seen many times. The J gene is TRBJ2-1, the V gene TRBV28; D remains unclear. V lost 7 bases to trimming and J lost 6 bases, with 22 bases between them. The CDR3 covers 16 residues. The germline CDR1 and CDR2 sequences are MDHEN and SYDVKM. The CDR3 DNA follows: TGTGCCAGCATGTACCCGGGCTCACCGGTAGGCAATGAGCAGTTCTTC. Protein sequence: CASMYPGSPVGNEQFF.

The DNA of the CDR3 is TGTGCCAGCAGCCCGCACACCTACGAGCAGTACTTC. This encodes CASSPHTYEQYF. The chain couples TRBV7-2 to TRBJ2-7; unclear D gene. V was clipped by 5 bases and J by 2 bases, with 7 bases between them. Per the germline V gene, CDR1 is SGHTA and CDR2 is FQGNSA. This CDR3 spans 12 amino acids. Variable domain in full (rest from reference TRBV7-2 and TRBJ2-7): GAGVSQSPSNKVTEKGKDVELRCDPISGHTALYWYRQSLGQGLEFLIYFQGNSAPDKSGLPSDRFSAERTGGSVSTLTIQRTQQEDSAVYLCASSPHTYEQYFGPGTRLTVT.

This clonotype was detected ten times or more. This chain uses TRBV10-3 with TRBJ1-1, with unresolved D. Per germline, CDR1 ENHRY and CDR2 SYGVKD. V was pared by 0 bases and J by 1 base, with 6 bases between. The CDR3 spans 14 residues. This CDR3 is CAISESSKNTEAFF. As DNA, the CDR3 is TGTGCCATCAGTGAGTCGTCAAAGAACACTGAAGCTTTCTTT.

Many counts were recorded for this clonotype. V and J are TRBV3-1 and TRBJ2-7, with D possibly being TRBD1 or TRBD2 (5 bases each). Trimming pared 3 bases from V and 3 bases from J, leaving 9 bases between. The CDR3 is 13 residues long. Germline CDR1 reads LGHDT; CDR2 reads YNNKEL (reference sequence). The CDR3 bases are TGTGCCAGCAGCCAGGGACGAGTCTACGAGCAGTACTTC. Protein: CASSQGRVYEQYF.

This clonotype was seen a handful of times. The rearrangement joins TRBV7-8 to TRBJ1-6; the D gene is possibly TRBD1 (6 bases). This CDR3 has 17 amino acids. The V gene lost 2 bases and the J gene lost 10 bases, with 21 bases spanning the gap. In germline, CDR1 is SGHVS, CDR2 FQNEAQ. CDR3 coding DNA: TGTGCCAGCAGCTTATTATCCCGCGGGCTGAGGGGGTCACCCCTCCACTTT. It specifies CASSLLSRGLRGSPLHF.

The chain links TRBV4-3 to TRBJ2-5; D not certain. In germline, CDR1 is LGHNA, CDR2 YSLEER. V lost 5 bases, J lost 5 bases, and 21 bases lay in between. CDR3 length equals 16 residues. This CDR3 is CASSIGPNSQDETQYF. The CDR3 DNA reads as TGCGCCAGCAGCATAGGACCCAACAGCCAAGATGAGACCCAGTACTTC.

This clonotype was detected only a few times. CDR3 protein: CASRLGQGPNTEAFF. In DNA form, the CDR3 reads TGTGCCAGCAGACTCGGACAGGGCCCGAACACTGAAGCTTTCTTT. The chain links TRBV14 to TRBJ1-1, with 8 bases that match TRBD1. The V gene's germline CDR1 is SGHDN and CDR2 FVKESK. The CDR3 has 15 amino acids. With V trimmed by 6 bases and J by 1 base, 7 bases remained unmatched.

The genes are TRBV4-2 and TRBJ2-7; D may be TRBD2 (5 bases). The V gene's germline CDR1 is LGHNA and CDR2 YNFKEQ. The V and J ends lost 0 bases and 8 bases respectively, with 20 bases between them. CDR3 length: 16 amino acids. The CDR3 DNA is TGTGCCAGCAGCCAAGATCTGGGCGGGCGGCTCCCCCAGCAGTACTTC. Translating gives CASSQDLGGRLPQQYF.

The chain uses TRBV4-3 and TRBJ1-5; a weak D match, TRBD1 (6 bases). The germline V gene has CDR1 LGHNA and CDR2 YSLEER. The CDR3 extends over 13 amino acids. Trimming left V 2 bases short and J 5 bases short, with 7 bases between. The CDR3: CASSQNRDQPQHF. In nucleotides, the CDR3 is TGCGCCAGCAGCCAAAACAGGGATCAGCCCCAGCATTTT.

V and J are TRBV7-9 and TRBJ2-7; D is unresolved. Germline CDR1 SEHNR, CDR2 FQNEAQ (reference sequence). Deletions cut 5 bases from V and 0 bases from J, with 8 bases between. The CDR3 length is 13 residues. The CDR3 protein is CASSTTHSYEQYF. The DNA for the CDR3 is TGTGCCAGCAGCACGACACACTCCTACGAGCAGTACTTC.

This clonotype was seen ten or more times. This sequence joins TRBV12-3 or TRBV12-4 and TRBJ2-2; the D is unclear. Trimming left V 7 bases short and J 1 base short, with 10 bases between. The CDR3 has 14 amino acids. The CDR3 protein is CASKEIGNTGELFF. The DNA for the CDR3 is TGTGCCAGCAAGGAGATAGGGAACACCGGGGAGCTGTTTTTT.

In this sample, this clonotype turned up a few times. The rearrangement uses TRBV2 and TRBJ2-5, with TRBD1 matching over 9 bases. The J segment lost 5 bases and the V segment lost 6 bases, leaving 13 bases of the junction unmatched. Germline CDR1 reads SNHLY; CDR2 reads FYNNEI. There are 16 residues in the CDR3. Here the CDR3 reads CASSDLRDREGETQYF. For the CDR3, the DNA is TGTGCCAGCAGCGACCTCCGGGACAGGGAAGGGGAGACCCAGTACTTC.

The V gene is TRBV5-1, the J gene TRBJ2-7; weak D call: TRBD2 (6 bases). The CDR3 totals 15 residues. From germline, CDR1 is SGHRS and CDR2 YFSETQ. V gave up 2 bases and J gave up 3 bases, with 15 bases separating them. The CDR3 is CASSFGGSAVYEQYF. DNA for the CDR3: TGCGCCAGCAGCTTCGGGGGTAGCGCAGTCTACGAGCAGTACTTC.

This clonotype has at least ten counts. The J gene is TRBJ2-4, the V gene TRBV7-9; 7 nucleotides agree with TRBD1. Per the germline V gene, CDR1 is SEHNR and CDR2 is FQNEAQ (reference sequence). J gave up 6 bases and V 4 bases, and 12 bases lay outside the gene matches. This CDR3 comprises 16 residues. In nucleotides, the CDR3 is TGTGCCAGCAGCTGGGGGACAGATCCTGGGGTAAACATTCAGTACTTC. Its protein is CASSWGTDPGVNIQYF.